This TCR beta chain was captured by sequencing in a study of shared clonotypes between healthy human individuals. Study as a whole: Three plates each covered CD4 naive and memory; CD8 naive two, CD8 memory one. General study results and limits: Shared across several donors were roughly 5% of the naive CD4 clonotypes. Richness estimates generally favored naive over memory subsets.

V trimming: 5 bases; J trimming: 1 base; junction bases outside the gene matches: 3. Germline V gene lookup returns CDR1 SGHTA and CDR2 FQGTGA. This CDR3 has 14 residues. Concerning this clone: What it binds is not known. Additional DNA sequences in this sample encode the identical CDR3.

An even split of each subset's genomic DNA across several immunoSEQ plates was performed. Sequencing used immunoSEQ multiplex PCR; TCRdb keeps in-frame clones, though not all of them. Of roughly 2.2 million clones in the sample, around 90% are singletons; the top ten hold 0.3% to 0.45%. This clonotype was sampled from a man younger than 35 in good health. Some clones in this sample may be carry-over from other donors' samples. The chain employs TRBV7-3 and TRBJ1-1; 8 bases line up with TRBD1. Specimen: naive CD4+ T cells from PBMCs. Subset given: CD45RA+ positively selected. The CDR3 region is CASSPTGGNTEAFF. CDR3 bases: TGTGCCAGCAGCCCAACAGGGGGGAACACTGAAGCTTTCTTT.